This TCR beta chain was documented in a study of a mutant IDH1 vaccine in newly diagnosed glioma. Background on the study: Treated patients comprised around 60% males and about 40% females, mean age approximately 37 years. Former treatment meant radiotherapy, temozolomide, or both; the majority had gotten both. General study findings and limits: Changes to the top peripheral T cell clonotypes appeared unrelated to pseudoprogression.

As concerns this clone: Its specificity is unknown.

As to time point: week 35, safety follow-up. With topical imiquimod, each dose of the vaccine consisted of 300 ug of mutant IDH1 20-mer peptide. The method was immunoSEQ multiplex PCR; TCRdb's version includes in-frame clones alone and lacks a portion of them. The repertoire holds tens of thousands of clones, with 74% as singletons. Trimming stripped 0 bases from V and 2 bases from J, with 10 bases between. Germline V gene data show CDR1 as GTSNPN and CDR2 as SVGIG (reference sequence). This CDR3 has 14 residues. The V gene is TRBV30, the J gene TRBJ2-5; D is ambiguous. The sequence came from a man aged 45-65 years with glioma. This material consisted of PBMCs, taken from a glioma patient whose treatment included an IDH1 peptide vaccine. CDR3 sequence: CAWSVGQLQETQYF. The CDR3 nucleotides read TGTGCCTGGAGTGTTGGGCAGTTACAAGAGACCCAGTACTTC.